This T cell receptor (beta chain) was identified in a study of shared clonotypes between healthy human individuals. A remark on this clone: Its antigen is undetermined.

Findings and limits, study-wide: Generally, estimated richness proved larger in naive subsets than it did in memory subsets. Non-shared clonotypes were found to have lower generation probabilities than the clonotypes that were shared by all four of the sorted-subset donors.

CD45RO-negative cells were positively selected for CCR7, leaving out terminally differentiated effector memory CD45RA+ cells. The V gene lost 2 bases and the J gene lost 2 bases, with 7 bases spanning the gap. There are 13 residues in the CDR3. Germline V gives CDR1 SGHAT, CDR2 FQNNGV. The material for each subset, its genomic DNA, was split evenly across several immunoSEQ plates. Profiling relied on immunoSEQ multiplex PCR, and the TCRdb table lists in-frame clones only, not all of them. Of hundreds of thousands of clones detected, 85% to 95% appear once; the ten largest clones hold approximately 0.11%.

The J gene is TRBJ2-7, the V gene TRBV11-2; D is possibly TRBD2 (5 bases). The receptor's source is a young woman in good health. The sequencing sample was made of naive CD8+ T cells sorted from blood. CDR3 region: CASSLSGTYEQYF. The CDR3 DNA sequence: TGTGCCAGCAGCTTATCCGGGACCTACGAGCAGTACTTC. Complete variable domain (other parts from reference TRBV11-2 and TRBJ2-7): EAGVAQSPRYKIIEKRQSVAFWCNPISGHATLYWYQQILGQGPKLLIQFQNNGVVDDSQLPKDRFSAERLKGVDSTLKIQPAKLEDSAVYLCASSLSGTYEQYFGPGTRLTVT.